This T cell receptor beta chain derives from a study of T cells after yellow fever vaccination. Only a few counts were recorded for this clonotype. The CDR3 totals 17 residues. Germline-derived CDR1 and CDR2 are LGHNA and YNFKEQ. Trimming took 1 base from V and 8 from J, leaving 20 bases between them. Synthesis of TCR cDNA relied on 5'RACE template switching, which attached a universal primer site and UMIs. TCRdb itself ran the 5' RACE reads through MiXCR, one entry per CDR3 protein. The repertoire has a few hundred thousand distinct CDR3 sequences, 8% to 10% of them found once; the top ten carry roughly 18%.

This receptor was obtained from a man between 18 and 35 years old who received the YFV17D yellow fever vaccine. V and J are TRBV4-2 and TRBJ1-4; the D is unclear. Specimen: PBMCs, collected on the day of the first yellow fever vaccination. The CDR3 reads CASSQVVRAKSGEKLFF. As DNA, the CDR3 is TGTGCCAGCAGCCAAGTTGTAAGGGCAAAGAGTGGGGAAAAACTGTTTTTT.